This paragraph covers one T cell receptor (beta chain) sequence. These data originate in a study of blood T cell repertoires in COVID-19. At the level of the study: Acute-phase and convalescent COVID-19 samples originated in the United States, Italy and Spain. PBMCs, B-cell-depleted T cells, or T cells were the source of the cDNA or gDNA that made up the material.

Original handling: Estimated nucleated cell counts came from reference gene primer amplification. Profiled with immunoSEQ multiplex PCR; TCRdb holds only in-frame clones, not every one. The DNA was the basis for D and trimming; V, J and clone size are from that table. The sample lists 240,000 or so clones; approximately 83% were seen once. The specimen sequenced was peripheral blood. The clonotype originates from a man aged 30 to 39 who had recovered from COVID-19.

DNA of the CDR3: TGTGCCAGCAGCTTTTCACCGGGGGGAGACGAGCAGTACTTC. The encoded protein is CASSFSPGGDEQYF. The chain carries TRBV11-1 and TRBJ2-7, with 7 bases lining up with TRBD2. V dropped 3 bases and J dropped 5; count of bases not matched to a gene: 7. The CDR3 has 14 residues. Germline assignment: CDR1 SGHAT and CDR2 FQDESV (reference sequence).